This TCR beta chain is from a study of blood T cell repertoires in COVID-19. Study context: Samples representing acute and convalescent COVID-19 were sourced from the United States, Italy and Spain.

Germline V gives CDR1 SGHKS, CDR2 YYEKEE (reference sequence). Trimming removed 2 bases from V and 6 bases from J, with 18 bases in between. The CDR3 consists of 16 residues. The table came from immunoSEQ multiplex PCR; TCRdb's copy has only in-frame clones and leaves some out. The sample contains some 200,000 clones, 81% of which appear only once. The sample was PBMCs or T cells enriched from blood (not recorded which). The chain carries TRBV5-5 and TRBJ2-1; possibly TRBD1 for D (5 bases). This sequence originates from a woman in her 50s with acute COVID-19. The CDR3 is CASSFISALGANEQFF. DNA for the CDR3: TGTGCCAGCAGCTTTATCAGTGCGTTAGGGGCCAATGAGCAGTTCTTC.